This T cell receptor beta chain was sequenced for a study of blood T cells in healthy people across ages. Study-level information: With template switching, about one barcoded beta molecule was captured per two T cells. General study results and limits: More naive CD4+ cells and higher diversity marked long-lived donors relative to aged donors. The recorded TCR beta diversity per million T cells decreased in a roughly linear manner with age.

Trimming at V came to 5 bases and at J to 0 bases, leaving 14 bases not matched to a gene. Germline V gene sequence: CDR1 SEHNR, CDR2 FQNEAQ (reference sequence). This CDR3 contains 19 residues. Remarks on this clonotype: The antigen is unknown.

Alongside a J-beta primer mix, a sample-barcoded 5' primer served in a second PCR lasting about 7 to 11 cycles. TCRdb itself ran the 5' RACE reads through MiXCR, one entry per CDR3 protein. Seen here are hundreds of thousands of distinct CDR3 sequences, more than 45% observed once, and the top ten hold about 26%. The V call is TRBV7-9, the J call TRBJ1-5; 9 bases fit TRBD1. Sequenced material: blood. The receptor was derived from an elderly man in good health. DNA for the CDR3: TGTGCCAGCAGCCTACCCGGGACAGGGCTGAGGGGTAGCAATCAGCCCCAGCATTTT. It encodes CASSLPGTGLRGSNQPQHF.